What follows describes a single TCR beta chain. Its antigen is undetermined. The data derive from a study of CD4+ T cells in melanoma. Study-wide points: In melanoma, neoantigen-specific CD4+ T cells reportedly differed in differentiation state. A reported correlation linked neoantigen-specific CD4+ T cells to CD8+, macrophage and B cell function.

Only in-frame clones appear in the TCRdb table, and some are missing; sequencing was by immunoSEQ multiplex PCR. The sample records about 140,000 clones, 92% being singletons. Per germline, CDR1 SGHNT and CDR2 YYREEE (reference sequence). The CDR3 spans 15 residues. Trimming stripped 4 bases from V and 4 bases from J, with 17 bases between. V gene TRBV5-4 combines with J gene TRBJ2-5; a possible D gene is TRBD1 (6 bases). The sequence was obtained from a human donor with melanoma. Here the CDR3 DNA reads TGTGCCAGCAGCCAAACAGGGAATTGGGGAGAGACCCAGTACTTC. Its translation is CASSQTGNWGETQYF.